These 30 T cell receptor beta chains came from one sample sequenced in a study of a mutant IDH1 vaccine in newly diagnosed glioma. Time point here: baseline, week 1 (first vaccination visit). Treatment indicated: pre-vaccination baseline after standard-of-care therapy. Using immunoSEQ multiplex PCR, the repertoire was profiled, and TCRdb retains in-frame clones only, with some absent. The profile shows about 25,000 clones, approximately 93% of them singletons. Sample: PBMCs, taken from a glioma patient treated with radiotherapy, temozolomide or both. Source of these receptors: a man aged 35-49 years with glioma.

The CDR3 nucleotides read TGTGCCATCCGAAGGGACGAGGATAACACCGGGGAGCTGTTTTTT. Translated: CAIRRDEDNTGELFF. The V call is TRBV19, the J call TRBJ2-2; D tentatively fits TRBD1 or TRBD2 (5 bases each). The V end lost 10 bases, the J end lost 2 bases, and 17 bases lay between the germline ends. The germline gives CDR1 LNHDA, CDR2 SQIVND (reference sequence). This CDR3 has 15 amino acids.

The rearrangement uses TRBV12-5 and TRBJ1-4, with D possibly TRBD1 on 5 matching bases. V was trimmed by 6 bases and J by 8 bases, leaving 16 bases between them. CDR1 is LGHNT, CDR2 FRNRAP, per germline. This CDR3 contains 14 residues. The CDR3 here is CASGAALGQEKLFF. In nucleotides, the CDR3 is TGTGCTAGTGGCGCCGCCCTAGGACAAGAAAAACTGTTTTTT.

This chain joins TRBV7-9 and TRBJ1-6; 12 bases align to TRBD1. This CDR3 region has 16 residues. V dropped 4 bases and J dropped 7; count of bases not matched to a gene: 5. CDR1 SEHNR and CDR2 FQNEAQ come from the germline V gene (reference sequence). CDR3 sequence: CASSSSGTGGNSPLHF. Here the CDR3 DNA reads TGTGCCAGCAGCTCCTCGGGGACAGGGGGCAATTCACCCCTCCACTTT.

The rearrangement uses TRBV21-1 and TRBJ2-3; the listed D gene, TRBD1, was not tested against the DNA. TRBV21-1 is a documented pseudogene. The CDR3 loop spans 17 amino acids. The CDR3 coding sequence is TGTGCCAGCGGAGAAACTGGGGACAGGTTCTTAGCGGATACGCAGTATTTT. Translated: CASGETGDRFLADTQYF.

This clone was seen a few times. The chain uses TRBV30 and TRBJ2-1; no definite D call. Per germline, CDR1 GTSNPN and CDR2 SVGIG (reference sequence). The CDR3 extends over 14 amino acids. V lost 3 bases, J lost 5 bases, and 14 bases lay in between. The CDR3 nucleotides read TGTGCCTGGAGCGCGCCTCCCGACGACAATGAGCAGTTCTTC. Translated: CAWSAPPDDNEQFF.

This clone appeared once. CDR3 in amino acids: CASSHPTFYRVYYSSYNSPLHF. In DNA form, the CDR3 reads TGCGCCAGCAGCCACCCTACGTTTTACAGGGTCTACTATTCCTCCTATAATTCACCCCTCCACTTT. This chain uses TRBV4-1 with TRBJ1-6; D possibly corresponds to TRBD1 (6 bases). Between the trimmed V and J ends, which lost 3 bases and 0 bases, there was a span of 27 bases. The CDR3 spans 22 residues. Germline V CDR1 and CDR2: MGHRA, YSYEKL.

This clone occurred once. The chain uses TRBV6-1 and TRBJ1-5; TRBD1 is a possible D gene (5 bases). The CDR3 length is 17 residues. From germline, CDR1 is MNHNS and CDR2 SASEGT. Between the trimmed V and J ends, which lost 2 bases and 4 bases, there was a span of 18 bases. CDR3 amino acids: CASSEFAPGRFNQPQHF. For the CDR3, the DNA is TGTGCCAGCAGTGAATTCGCTCCGGGACGGTTTAATCAGCCCCAGCATTTT.

This chain links TRBV7-9 with TRBJ2-7; D is perhaps TRBD1 or TRBD2 (6 bases each). From germline, CDR1 is SEHNR and CDR2 FQNEAQ (reference sequence). Trimming took 5 bases from V and 3 from J, leaving 11 bases between them. The CDR3 sequence is 13 residues long. The CDR3 region has the DNA TGTGCCAGCAGCGAGGGGGGAGTCTACGAGCAGTACTTC. As protein: CASSEGGVYEQYF. Filled out from reference TRBV7-9 and TRBJ2-7, the complete variable domain reads DTGVSQNPRHKITKRGQNVTFRCDPISEHNRLYWYRQTLGQGPEFLTYFQNEAQLEKSRLLSDRFSAERPKGSFSTLEIQRTEQGDSAMYLCASSEGGVYEQYFGPGTRLTVT.

J is TRBJ1-4 and V is TRBV18; 8 bases map to TRBD1. Germline CDR1 and CDR2: KGHSH and LQKENI. The CDR3 runs to 15 residues. The ends lost 4 bases at V and 4 bases at J; junction bases unmatched: 5. For the CDR3, the DNA is TGTGCCAGCTCACGACAGGGGCAAAATAATGAAAAACTGTTTTTT. This sequence encodes CASSRQGQNNEKLFF.

The chain couples TRBV27 to TRBJ2-7; 9 nucleotides align to TRBD2. V gave up 6 bases and J gave up 5 bases; unmatched junction bases: 11. CDR1 MNHEY and CDR2 SMNVEV come from the germline V gene (reference sequence). The CDR3 totals 15 residues. The CDR3 nucleotides read TGTGCCAGCAGCCTTACGGGACTAGCTTCCCACGAGCAGTACTTC. Its translation is CASSLTGLASHEQYF.

The chain uses TRBV7-2 and TRBJ2-3; 7 bases fit TRBD1. The V segment lost 5 bases and the J segment 2 bases; nucleotides outside the gene matches: 4. This CDR3 is 14 amino acids long. Germline V gene sequence: CDR1 SGHTA, CDR2 FQGNSA. CDR3 loop: CASSEDRYTDTQYF. DNA for the CDR3: TGTGCCAGCAGCGAGGACAGGTACACAGATACGCAGTATTTT.

The chain employs TRBV5-1 and TRBJ2-1; D gene ambiguous. CDR3 size: 13 residues. V lost 6 bases and J 4 bases, leaving 11 bases between the germline ends. Looked up from germline, CDR1 is SGHRS and CDR2 is YFSETQ. The CDR3 DNA reads TGCGCCAGCAAAGTAGTAAATTACAATGAGCAGTTCTTC. As protein: CASKVVNYNEQFF.

The gene calls are TRBV7-2 and TRBJ1-1; D is perhaps TRBD1 (6 bases). V was pared by 0 bases and J by 2 bases, with 7 bases between. Germline V gene lookup returns CDR1 SGHTA and CDR2 FQGNSA. CDR3 size: 14 residues. The CDR3 loop is CASSLAGHNTEAFF. CDR3 nucleotide sequence: TGTGCCAGCAGCTTAGCGGGACACAACACTGAAGCTTTCTTT.

J is TRBJ1-3 and V is TRBV2; D is ambiguous. V was clipped by 4 bases and J by 8 bases, with 9 bases between them. There are 12 residues in the CDR3. Germline V CDR1 and CDR2: SNHLY, FYNNEI. The CDR3 coding sequence is TGTGCCAGCAGTGCTGGGTCGTACACCATATATTTT. It translates to CASSAGSYTIYF.

This sequence joins TRBV7-3 and TRBJ2-2; D unresolved. Trimming shortened V by 4 bases and J by 3 bases, and 15 bases separated the two germline ends. CDR3 length: 16 residues. CDR1 is SGHTA and CDR2 is FQGTGA in the germline V gene. The CDR3 spells CASSSAMTSYTGELFF. The DNA of the CDR3 is TGTGCCAGCAGCTCTGCCATGACCTCTTACACCGGGGAGCTGTTTTTT.

The genes are TRBV7-3 and TRBJ2-1; D remains unclear. Trimming stripped 6 bases from V and 0 bases from J, with 12 bases between. Germline assignment: CDR1 SGHTA and CDR2 FQGTGA. The CDR3 totals 15 residues. The CDR3 nucleotides are TGTGCCAGCAGTCTCAGTCCCAGCTCCTACAATGAGCAGTTCTTC. As protein: CASSLSPSSYNEQFF.

This clone was detected only once. The chain couples TRBV10-3 to TRBJ2-5; 10 nucleotides agree with TRBD1. Per germline, CDR1 ENHRY and CDR2 SYGVKD. The CDR3 length is 15 residues. V gave up 8 bases and J gave up 7 bases; unmatched junction bases: 13. The CDR3 DNA sequence: TGTGCCATCGGGAAGGGACAGGGGACACCACGGACCCAGTACTTC. Encoded protein: CAIGKGQGTPRTQYF.

The chain recombines TRBV27 with TRBJ1-2; no definite D call. Germline V gives CDR1 MNHEY, CDR2 SMNVEV (reference sequence). The CDR3 totals 14 residues. V lost 6 bases and J lost 4, with 15 bases in between. CDR3 DNA: TGTGCCAGCAGACCAACTCGGACTTCCTATGGCTACACCTTC. It is translated as CASRPTRTSYGYTF.

The CDR3: CASGKDPGTNEKLFF. CDR3 coding DNA: TGTGCCAGCGGGAAGGACCCAGGAACTAATGAAAAACTGTTTTTT. This chain links TRBV7-2 with TRBJ1-4; D is unresolved. Trimming shortened V by 8 bases and J by 1 base, and 14 bases separated the two germline ends. The CDR3 runs to 15 residues. CDR1 and CDR2 (germline): SGHTA, FQGNSA. Based on the CDR3 plus reference TRBV7-2 and TRBJ1-4, the full variable domain is GAGVSQSPSNKVTEKGKDVELRCDPISGHTALYWYRQSLGQGLEFLIYFQGNSAPDKSGLPSDRFSAERTGGSVSTLTIQRTQQEDSAVYLCASGKDPGTNEKLFFGSGTQLSVL.

There are a few counts of this clone. The chain carries TRBV6-4 and TRBJ1-6; the D gene is possibly TRBD1 (6 bases). The germline V gene encodes CDR1 MRHNA and CDR2 SNTAGT. The CDR3 totals 15 residues. With 5 bases removed from V and 3 bases from J, the gap between germline ends came to 11 bases. This CDR3 is CASSPGASYNSPLHF. The CDR3 coding sequence is TGTGCCAGCAGTCCGGGGGCCAGCTATAATTCACCCCTCCACTTT.

The rearrangement links TRBV11-2 to TRBJ1-1; D is unresolved. The V end was cut by 0 bases, the J end by 7 bases, with 9 bases between. This CDR3 region has 13 residues. Germline CDR1 and CDR2: SGHAT and FQNNGV. This CDR3 is CASSLEMSFEAFF. The CDR3 bases are TGTGCCAGCAGCTTAGAAATGAGCTTTGAAGCTTTCTTT.

CDR3 sequence reads: CASSLAGIPYEQYF. CDR3 in DNA: TGTGCCAGCAGCTTGGCGGGGATCCCCTACGAGCAGTACTTC. The gene calls are TRBV5-4 and TRBJ2-7, with D maybe TRBD2 (5 bases). CDR1 is SGHNT, CDR2 YYREEE, per germline (reference sequence). V lost 0 bases, J lost 2 bases, and 9 bases lay in between. The CDR3 is 14 amino acids.

This sequence joins TRBV25-1 and TRBJ2-1, with TRBD2 identical over 7 bases. J gave up 6 bases and V 6 bases, and 5 bases lay outside the gene matches. The CDR3 contains 13 residues. From germline, CDR1 is MGHDK and CDR2 SYGVNS. In DNA, the CDR3 is TGTGCCAGCAGAGCGGGAAGGGGCAATGAGCAGTTCTTC. It encodes CASRAGRGNEQFF. Full variable domain (outside the CDR3, taken from reference TRBV25-1 and TRBJ2-1): EADIYQTPRYLVIGTGKKITLECSQTMGHDKMYWYQQDPGMELHLIHYSYGVNSTEKGDLSSESTVSRIRTEHFPLTLESARPSHTSQYLCASRAGRGNEQFFGPGTRLTVL.

The chain has TRBV7-8 and TRBJ1-1; no clear D. CDR1 and CDR2 from the germline V gene are SGHVS and FQNEAQ. The CDR3 sequence is 14 residues long. V shed 1 base and J shed 1 base, with 7 bases lying between them. The CDR3 DNA sequence: TGTGCCAGCAGCTTAGTGGAGGGGAACACTGAAGCTTTCTTT. Encoded protein: CASSLVEGNTEAFF. Full variable domain (rest looked up from reference TRBV7-8 and TRBJ1-1): GAGVSQSPRYKVAKRGQDVALRCDPISGHVSLFWYQQALGQGPEFLTYFQNEAQLDKSGLPSDRFFAERPEGSVSTLKIQRTQQEDSAVYLCASSLVEGNTEAFFGQGTRLTVV.

This rearrangement joins TRBV10-3 to TRBJ1-2; D unclear. The CDR3 runs 13 residues. Germline V gives CDR1 ENHRY, CDR2 SYGVKD. The V gene lost 4 bases and the J gene lost 1 base, with 7 bases spanning the gap. DNA of the CDR3: TGTGCCATCAGTGGGTTGGGTAACTATGGCTACACCTTC. Its protein product is CAISGLGNYGYTF.

CDR3 in DNA: TGTGCCAGCAGCACCGAGGGAGATGGCTACACCTTC. It translates to CASSTEGDGYTF. This chain connects TRBV9 to TRBJ1-2; no clear D gene. Germline CDR1 reads SGDLS; CDR2 reads YYNGEE. The CDR3 has 12 amino acids. V lost 4 bases and J 6 bases, leaving 10 bases between the germline ends.

V gene TRBV7-8 combines with J gene TRBJ1-1, with unresolved D. The CDR3 runs 12 residues. The ends were cut back, 2 bases at V and 0 bases at J, with 1 base in the middle. Germline V CDR1 and CDR2: SGHVS, FQNEAQ. The CDR3 DNA sequence: TGTGCCAGCAGCTTATTGAACACTGAAGCTTTCTTT. Translating gives CASSLLNTEAFF.

This chain connects TRBV7-8 to TRBJ2-7, with a tentative D call TRBD1 (6 bases). The length of the CDR3 is 14 residues. Germline V gene sequence: CDR1 SGHVS, CDR2 FQNEAQ. The V end lost 6 bases, the J end lost 3 bases, and 15 bases lay between the germline ends. This CDR3 reads CASSLQGFVYEQYF. The CDR3 nucleotides are TGTGCCAGCAGTTTACAGGGCTTCGTCTACGAGCAGTACTTC. The full variable domain, its missing parts supplied by reference TRBV7-8 and TRBJ2-7, is GAGVSQSPRYKVAKRGQDVALRCDPISGHVSLFWYQQALGQGPEFLTYFQNEAQLDKSGLPSDRFFAERPEGSVSTLKIQRTQQEDSAVYLCASSLQGFVYEQYFGPGTRLTVT.

This clone has only a few counts. This rearrangement joins TRBV30 to TRBJ2-3; tentative D call: TRBD2 (7 bases). Germline V gene lookup returns CDR1 GTSNPN and CDR2 SVGIG (reference sequence). The CDR3 totals 18 residues. V was shortened by 2 bases and J by 5 bases, with 26 bases between the two germline ends. The CDR3 sequence is CAWSSLLGGGGQGDTQYF. DNA for the CDR3: TGTGCCTGGAGTTCTCTCCTCGGCGGCGGGGGACAAGGAGATACGCAGTATTTT. Supplemented by reference TRBV30 and TRBJ2-3, the full variable domain reads SQTIHQWPATLVQPVGSPLSLECTVEGTSNPNLYWYRQAAGRGLQLLFYSVGIGQISSEVPQNLSASRPQDRQFILSSKKLLLSDSGFYLCAWSSLLGGGGQGDTQYFGPGTRLTVL.

V and J are TRBV7-9 and TRBJ2-7; D unclear. This CDR3 contains 13 residues. In germline, CDR1 is SEHNR, CDR2 FQNEAQ (reference sequence). Trimming pared 1 base from V and 3 bases from J, leaving 7 bases between. CDR3 in amino acids: CASSLGGYYEQYF. As DNA, the CDR3 is TGTGCCAGCAGCTTAGGCGGTTACTACGAGCAGTACTTC.